This TCR beta chain was sequenced during a study of T cells in Graves' hyperthyroidism and ophthalmopathy (dated by TCRdb to about 2019). Context from the whole study: Peripheral blood samples were taken at initial diagnosis, before any treatment was given. To identify TCR V-J signatures that set the groups apart, the researchers used a discovery cohort of about a hundred patients, made up of some 41 with Graves' ophthalmopathy and 55 to 65 with stable Graves' hyperthyroidism. An independent validation cohort of 18 to 20 hyperthyroidism patients and about 16 patients who later progressed to ophthalmopathy tested prospective prediction of ophthalmopathy. The 100 or so discovery patients were randomly split 7:3 into training and test sets. Thyroid tissue and blood T-cell repertoires from over 5 Graves' hyperthyroidism patients were also compared in the study. Following sampling, methimazole starting at 30 mg daily was given to hyperthyroidism patients, and high-dose intravenous methylprednisolone was given to ophthalmopathy patients. The paper describes TCR Vbeta CDR3 sequencing of some 130 peripheral blood samples, made up of roughly 40 ophthalmopathy patients, around 78 hyperthyroidism patients and 17 progressor patients. The investigation overall reported the following: Most expanded thyroid clonotypes (frequency above 0.001) were also detected in blood, a finding suggesting that blood repertoires may reflect thyroid immune responses. A 13 V-J signature model separated ophthalmopathy from stable hyperthyroidism, with about 90% sensitivity and 81% to 82% specificity in cross-validation and 80%/75% in testing. In validation, the model predicted progression to ophthalmopathy with about 71% sensitivity and approximately 72% specificity, a median of 6.5 months before onset. No statistical method was used to fix the sample size in advance, and group allocation was not hidden from the investigators.

The TCR beta CDR3 regions were amplified from the RNA transcripts. For the first round of RT-PCR on the TCR CDR3, the HTBI primer set was used together with the Qiagen OneStep RT-PCR kit. Libraries were constructed in a second round of multiplex PCR, after which size selection and purification were carried out. Libraries were sequenced paired-end with 100 bp reads on an Illumina HiSeq2000. On the study's bioinformatics: SOAPnuke was used to process the raw data, with reads discarded if the reads contained adapters or uncalled bases, had a mean Phred below 15, or lacked an exact constant-primer or identifier match. COPE v1.2.5 was used to merge high-quality paired reads, and clonotypes were defined as unique nucleotide sequences. Clonotypes were aligned to IMGT TRBV, TRBD and TRBJ reference segments using MiTCR v1.1. The analysis was restricted to V-J combinations with a frequency above 0.0001, which together covered roughly 99% of the repertoires. A TCS score was defined as the ratio of F50 (clonal expansion) to E x V (chaos), with BLOSUM62-based TCRdist applied between CDR3 peptides within each V-J. Welch's t-statistics and random forest reduced 450 to 600 V-J features to 13, which were used in a naive Bayes classifier (R e1071). The similarity between thyroid and blood repertoires was quantified using the Morisita-Horn index. TCRdb reran the public reads through fastp at Q25 and MiXCR, keeping productive beta chains. Merged by CDR3 protein, the rows form single entries marked with the most common genes and DNA. The V and J calls reflect TCRdb's pipeline rather than the authors' work. Counted in this sample were hundreds of thousands of distinct CDR3 sequences; over 35% of them appeared once. Approximately 8.7% of the sample is taken by the ten largest.

Graves' hyperthyroidism was defined as stable when no progression to ophthalmopathy occurred over 18 months of follow-up. The hyperthyroidism patients were between 18 and 65 years old and newly diagnosed, with a disease duration of less than 2 months. Patients with uncontrolled infections, other autoimmune diseases, pregnancy or lactation were excluded. Diagnoses were based on clinical symptoms, serum thyroxine and TRAb, thyroid ultrasound and orbital computed tomography. PBMCs were separated from about 10 ml of fresh peripheral blood using Ficoll-Paque density gradient centrifugation. Total RNA was extracted using Trizol reagent, and RNA quality was assessed on an Agilent 2100 Bioanalyzer. Via the germline V gene, CDR1 is SQVTM and CDR2 ANQGSEA. The CDR3 has 12 amino acids, counting the end cysteine and phenylalanine. Only the CDR3 part of the read is kept: 36 bases, read in frame from the first base. V sheds 8 bases and J sheds 1 base, leaving 8 bases between their ends.

This clonotype has a handful of counts. The antigen this receptor binds is unknown. Base-call qualities are not available, and no considerably larger clone is one nucleotide away. In this chain, TRBV29-1 is recombined with TRBJ2-2; the D gene is possibly TRBD1, with 5 bases matching. This clonotype originated in a man in his late teens or twenties with Graves' hyperthyroidism. Sequenced material: blood. The CDR3 protein is CSPGQNTGELFF. The bases are TGCAGCCCCGGACAGAACACCGGGGAGCTGTTTTTT.